This T cell receptor beta chain is drawn from a study of T cells in Graves' hyperthyroidism and ophthalmopathy. Overall study: Blood from the periphery was taken at initial diagnosis, before any treatment.

The CDR3 covers 15 residues. The V and J ends lost 4 bases and 0 bases respectively, with 10 bases between them. TCR beta CDR3 regions were amplified from RNA transcripts. The TCR CDR3 was amplified in a first-round RT-PCR using the HTBI primer set. One entry per CDR3 protein results from TCRdb running MiXCR on the multiplex PCR reads. The sample holds 380,000 or so distinct CDR3 sequences, approximately 15% seen once. The TCR originated in a man aged 25 to 40 with Graves' hyperthyroidism that later progressed to Graves' ophthalmopathy. Sequencing used blood. The chain couples TRBV12-3 or TRBV12-4 to TRBJ1-3; D is perhaps TRBD1 (6 bases). The CDR3 nucleotides read TGTGCCAGCAGTTCCGACAGGTACTCTGGAAACACCATATATTTT. Translating gives CASSSDRYSGNTIYF.